A selection of T cell receptor beta chains follows, all from one sample in a study of OX40 agonist ivuxolimab in advanced cancers. Generated by immunoSEQ multiplex PCR, the TCRdb table keeps only in-frame clones and is missing some. This sample has some 98,000 clones, with about 80% found just once. The specimen comprised CD4+ or CD8+ T cells sorted from blood, sampled in a trial of the OX40 agonist ivuxolimab. The receptors here all came from an adult with an advanced solid tumor such as melanoma, head and neck, liver or kidney cancer. The CDR3 runs from the conserved cysteine through the conserved F or W. A D gene is named only where the DNA matches it firmly. Rows may omit the clone size; those that give it use once, few, many or a size class.

j_call d_call clone_size cdr3_length v_call cdr3_nt cdr3_aa
TRBJ2-5 - - 15 TRBV9 TGTGCCAGCAGCGTAGACCGGGCTCCCCAAGAGACCCAGTACTTC CASSVDRAPQETQYF
TRBJ2-2 - - 19 TRBV4-1 TGCGCCAGCAGCCAAGCCCTGGGAGGTTATCATGCGAACACCGGGGAGCTGTTTTTT CASSQALGGYHANTGELFF
TRBJ2-1 TRBD2 few 15 TRBV2 TGTGCCAGCAGTGAATGGGCTAGCGGGAGAAATGAGCAGTTCTTC CASSEWASGRNEQFF
TRBJ2-6 - few 17 TRBV7-2 TGTGCCAGCAGCTTAGTGCCCAGACTCTCTGGGGCCAACGTCCTGACTTTC CASSLVPRLSGANVLTF
TRBJ1-3 - - 15 TRBV19 TGTGCCAGTAGTATAGCCGGCGGTGGTGGAAACACCATATATTTT CASSIAGGGGNTIYF
TRBJ1-5 - - 16 TRBV28 TGTGCCAGCACAATTGGACACCAGATTAGCAATCAGCCCCAGCATTTT CASTIGHQISNQPQHF
TRBJ2-3 - - 15 TRBV28 TGTGCCAGCAGCGACACAAAGACCCTCACAGATACGCAGTATTTT CASSDTKTLTDTQYF
TRBJ1-5 - - 14 TRBV7-9 TGTGCCAGCAGCTTAGCCGGAAGCAATCAGCCCCAGCATTTT CASSLAGSNQPQHF
TRBJ1-2 - - 16 TRBV5-4 TGTGCCAGCAGCTTGGGCAGGGAGGGAGTTATCTATGGCTACACCTTC CASSLGREGVIYGYTF
TRBJ1-4 - - 15 TRBV18 TGTGCCAGCTCACTCGACGGGGTAATAAGCGAAAAACTGTTTTTT CASSLDGVISEKLFF
TRBJ2-5 TRBD2 - 15 TRBV6-5 TGTGCCAGCAGTTACGTGGCGGGGGGCCAAGAGACCCAGTACTTC CASSYVAGGQETQYF
TRBJ1-1 - - 11 TRBV6-6 TGTGCCAGCAGTTACTCGGGTGAAGCTTTCTTT CASSYSGEAFF
TRBJ1-6 - - 13 TRBV21-1 TGTGCCAGCAGTCCCGCCGGGAAGCCACCCCTCCACTTT CASSPAGKPPLHF
TRBJ1-2 TRBD1 - 15 TRBV6-5 TGTGCCAGCAGCACTACGGGACAGGGTATTTTGGGCTACACCTTC CASSTTGQGILGYTF
TRBJ2-7 - - 14 TRBV2 TGTGCCAGCCTACAGGGTCCCCTCTCCTACGAGCAGTACTTC CASLQGPLSYEQYF
TRBJ2-5 TRBD1 - 15 TRBV5-1 TGCGCCACCCAGTCGAAGGGGGCAAGCCAAGAGACCCAGTACTTC CATQSKGASQETQYF
TRBJ2-7 - - 14 TRBV30 TGTGCCTGGAGTGTACGCGTTCTGGAGAACGAGCAGTACTTC CAWSVRVLENEQYF
TRBJ2-3 TRBD2 few 15 TRBV11-2 TGTGCCAGCACCCCACTAGCGGTAAACACAGATACGCAGTATTTT CASTPLAVNTDTQYF